This TCR beta chain was recorded in a study of shared clonotypes between healthy human individuals. Germline CDR1 SGHTA, CDR2 FQGNSA. There are 15 residues in the CDR3. With 6 bases clipped from V and 9 bases from J, the junction kept 10 bases outside the gene matches. The method was immunoSEQ multiplex PCR; TCRdb's version includes in-frame clones alone and lacks a portion of them. The table lists roughly 2.6 million clones, around nine tenths of them singletons. The chain combines TRBV7-2 with TRBJ1-6; 8 bases fit TRBD1. Sequences were obtained from naive CD4+ T cells sorted from blood. This sample's subset: CD45RA+ positively selected. The clonotype comes from a man younger than 30 in good health. CDR3 sequence (DNA): TGTGCCAGCAGACATGACAGGGGAAGGGGTTCACCCCTCCACTTT. Translating it yields CASRHDRGRGSPLHF.